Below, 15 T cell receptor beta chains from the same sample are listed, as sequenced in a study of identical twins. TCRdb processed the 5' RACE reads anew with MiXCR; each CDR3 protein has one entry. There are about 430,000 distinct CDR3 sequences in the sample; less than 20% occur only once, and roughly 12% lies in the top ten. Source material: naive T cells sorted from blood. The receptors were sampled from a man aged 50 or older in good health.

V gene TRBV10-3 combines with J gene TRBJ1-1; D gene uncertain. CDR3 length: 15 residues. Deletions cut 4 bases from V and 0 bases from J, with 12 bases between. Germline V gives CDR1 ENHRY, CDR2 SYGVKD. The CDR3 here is CAISGAGFLNTEAFF. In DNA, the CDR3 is TGTGCCATCAGTGGGGCCGGGTTCTTGAACACTGAAGCTTTCTTT.

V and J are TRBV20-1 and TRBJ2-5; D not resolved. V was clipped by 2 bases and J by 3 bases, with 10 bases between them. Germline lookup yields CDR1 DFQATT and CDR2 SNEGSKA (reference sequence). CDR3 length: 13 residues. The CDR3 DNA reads TGCAGTGCTAGAACCGGGCGAGAAGAGACCCAGTACTTC. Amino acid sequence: CSARTGREETQYF.

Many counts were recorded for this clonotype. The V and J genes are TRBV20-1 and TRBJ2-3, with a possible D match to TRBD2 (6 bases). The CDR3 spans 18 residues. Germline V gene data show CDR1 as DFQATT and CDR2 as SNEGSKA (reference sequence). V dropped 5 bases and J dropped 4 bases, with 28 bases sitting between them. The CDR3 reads CSAALPLGRLVGSDTQYF. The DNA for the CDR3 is TGCAGTGCTGCCCTACCCTTGGGGCGACTAGTTGGTTCAGATACGCAGTATTTT.

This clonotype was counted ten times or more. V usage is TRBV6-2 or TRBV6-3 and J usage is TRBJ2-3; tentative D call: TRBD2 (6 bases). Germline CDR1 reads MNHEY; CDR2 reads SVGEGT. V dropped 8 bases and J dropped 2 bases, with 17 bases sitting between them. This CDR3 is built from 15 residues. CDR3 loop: CASSLDSGFTDTQYF. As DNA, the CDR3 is TGTGCCAGCTCCCTTGATAGCGGATTCACAGATACGCAGTATTTT.

CDR3 protein: CAIGQGIQETQYF. The CDR3 nucleotides are TGTGCCATTGGACAGGGGATCCAAGAGACCCAGTACTTC. The rearrangement links TRBV10-3 to TRBJ2-5, with TRBD1 identical over 9 bases. Per the germline V gene, CDR1 is ENHRY and CDR2 is SYGVKD. This CDR3 has 13 amino acids. Unmatched junction bases numbered 3, after V lost 9 bases and J lost 1 base.

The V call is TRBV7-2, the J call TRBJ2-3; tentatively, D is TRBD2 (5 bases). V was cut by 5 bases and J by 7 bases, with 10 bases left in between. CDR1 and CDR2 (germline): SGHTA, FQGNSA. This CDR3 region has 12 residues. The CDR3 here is CASSQSGYTQYF. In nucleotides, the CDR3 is TGTGCCAGCAGCCAGAGCGGTTATACGCAGTATTTT.

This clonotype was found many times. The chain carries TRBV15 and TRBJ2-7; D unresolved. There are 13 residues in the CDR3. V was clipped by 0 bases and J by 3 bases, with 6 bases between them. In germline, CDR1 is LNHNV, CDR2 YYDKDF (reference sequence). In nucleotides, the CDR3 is TGTGCCACCAGCAGAGACACCAGCTACGAGCAGTACTTC. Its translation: CATSRDTSYEQYF.

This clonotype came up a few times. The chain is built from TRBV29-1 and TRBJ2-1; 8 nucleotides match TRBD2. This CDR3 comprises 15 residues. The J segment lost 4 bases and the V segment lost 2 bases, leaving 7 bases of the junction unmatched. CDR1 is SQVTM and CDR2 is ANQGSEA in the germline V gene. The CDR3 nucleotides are TGCAGCGTTGAAACTTGGTCTAGCGGGTACAATGAGCAGTTCTTC. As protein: CSVETWSSGYNEQFF.

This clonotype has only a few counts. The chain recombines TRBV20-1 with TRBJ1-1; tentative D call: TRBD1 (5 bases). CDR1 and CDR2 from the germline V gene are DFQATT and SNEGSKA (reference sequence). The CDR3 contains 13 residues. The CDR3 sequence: CTPVGRVNTEAFF. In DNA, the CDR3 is TGCACCCCTGTGGGGCGCGTGAACACTGAAGCTTTCTTT.

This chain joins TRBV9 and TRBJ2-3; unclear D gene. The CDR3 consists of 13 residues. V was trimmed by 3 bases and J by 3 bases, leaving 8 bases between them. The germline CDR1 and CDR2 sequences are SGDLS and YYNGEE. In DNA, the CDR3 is TGTGCCAGCAGCGCCCCTAAGACAGATACGCAGTATTTT. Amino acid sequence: CASSAPKTDTQYF.

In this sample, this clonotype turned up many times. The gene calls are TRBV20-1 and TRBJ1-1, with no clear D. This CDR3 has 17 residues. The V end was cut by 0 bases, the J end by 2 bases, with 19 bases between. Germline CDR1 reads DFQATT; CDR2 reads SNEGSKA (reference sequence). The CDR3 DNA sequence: TGCAGTGCTAGAGATCTTTTTAAGCAGTCCTCTAACACTGAAGCTTTCTTT. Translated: CSARDLFKQSSNTEAFF.

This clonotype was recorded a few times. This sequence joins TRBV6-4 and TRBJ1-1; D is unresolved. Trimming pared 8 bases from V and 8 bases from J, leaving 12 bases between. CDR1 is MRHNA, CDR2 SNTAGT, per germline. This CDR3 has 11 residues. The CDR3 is CASLGGVEAFF. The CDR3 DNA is TGTGCCAGCTTGGGCGGGGTGGAAGCTTTCTTT.

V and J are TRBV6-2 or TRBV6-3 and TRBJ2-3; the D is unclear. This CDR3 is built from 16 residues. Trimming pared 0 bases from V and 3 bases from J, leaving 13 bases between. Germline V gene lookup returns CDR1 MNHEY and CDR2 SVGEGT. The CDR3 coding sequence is TGTGCCAGCAGTTACTCGACGTACGCGACAACAGATACGCAGTATTTT. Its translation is CASSYSTYATTDTQYF.

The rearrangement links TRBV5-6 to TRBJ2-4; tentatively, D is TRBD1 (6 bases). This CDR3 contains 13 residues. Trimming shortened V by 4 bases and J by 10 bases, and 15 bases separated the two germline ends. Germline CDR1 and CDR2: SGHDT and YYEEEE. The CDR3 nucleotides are TGTGCCAGCAGCCAACAGGGTCGAGGGATTCAGTACTTC. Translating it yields CASSQQGRGIQYF.

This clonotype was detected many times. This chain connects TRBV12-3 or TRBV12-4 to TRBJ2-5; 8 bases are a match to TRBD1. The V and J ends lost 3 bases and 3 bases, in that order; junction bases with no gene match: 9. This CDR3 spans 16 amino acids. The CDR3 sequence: CASSFEIGQGKETQYF. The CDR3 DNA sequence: TGTGCCAGCAGTTTTGAGATAGGACAGGGAAAAGAGACCCAGTACTTC.